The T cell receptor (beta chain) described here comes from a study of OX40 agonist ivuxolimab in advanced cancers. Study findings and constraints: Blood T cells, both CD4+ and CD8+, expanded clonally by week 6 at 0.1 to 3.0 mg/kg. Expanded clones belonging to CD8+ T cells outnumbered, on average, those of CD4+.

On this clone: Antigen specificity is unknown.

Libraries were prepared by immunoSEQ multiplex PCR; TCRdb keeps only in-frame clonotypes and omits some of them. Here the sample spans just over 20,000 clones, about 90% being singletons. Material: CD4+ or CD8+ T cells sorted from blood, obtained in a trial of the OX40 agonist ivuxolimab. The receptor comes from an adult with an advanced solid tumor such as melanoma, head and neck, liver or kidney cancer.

The CDR3 nucleotides are TGCGCCAGCAGGGGACTAGCGGGGGACCCAGCGAACACCGGGGAGCTGTTTTTT. It specifies CASRGLAGDPANTGELFF. The rearrangement uses TRBV10-2 and TRBJ2-2; TRBD2 matches 14 bases. Germline values: CDR1 WSHSY, CDR2 SAAADI. Trimming took 6 bases from V and 0 from J; bases not matched to a gene: 6. CDR3 length: 18 amino acids.